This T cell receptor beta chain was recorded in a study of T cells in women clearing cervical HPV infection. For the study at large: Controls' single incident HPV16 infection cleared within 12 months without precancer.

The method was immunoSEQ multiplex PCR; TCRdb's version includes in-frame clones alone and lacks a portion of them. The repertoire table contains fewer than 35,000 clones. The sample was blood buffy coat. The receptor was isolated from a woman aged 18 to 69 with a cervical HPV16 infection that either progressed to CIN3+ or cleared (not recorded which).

This CDR3 reads CASSARDRSSYNEQFF. Partial CDR3 DNA: TGTGCCAGCAGTGCCCGGGACAGGAGCTCCTACAATGAG. The chain combines TRBV6-2 or TRBV6-3 with TRBJ2-1; TRBD1 agrees at 8 bases. The CDR3 end lies 3 residues beyond the end of the read and is filled in from the germline J gene. In germline, CDR1 is MNHEY, CDR2 SVGEGT. V lost 5 bases to trimming and J lost 0 bases; unmatched junction nucleotides: 6. This CDR3 is 16 amino acids long.